Each of the 32 T cell receptor beta chains below was sequenced from the same sample in a study of T cells in Graves' hyperthyroidism and ophthalmopathy. The CDR3 regions of TCR beta were amplified from RNA transcripts. Initially, a first-round RT-PCR of the TCR CDR3 employed the HTBI primer set. TCRdb re-analysed the multiplex PCR reads in MiXCR, keeping a single row per CDR3 protein. The sample includes 700,000 or so distinct CDR3 sequences, 16% of them seen just once. Sequenced input: blood. These receptor sequences come from a man in his late teens or twenties with Graves' hyperthyroidism.

As regards this clonotype: This may arise from a read error, as a much more abundant clone is one base away. The chain employs TRBV11-2 and TRBJ2-7; TRBD2 agrees at 7 bases. The CDR3 loop spans 16 amino acids. Germline CDR1 SGHAT, CDR2 FQNNGV. CDR3 sequence reads: CARSPLWGLSISEQYF. The CDR3 coding sequence is TGTGCCCGCAGCCCCCTGTGGGGACTATCAATTTCCGAGCAGTACTTC.

A few counts support this clonotype. This chain joins TRBV10-3 and TRBJ2-3; D may be TRBD2 (5 bases). The CDR3 is 15 residues long. Germline V gene sequence: CDR1 ENHRY, CDR2 SYGVKD. Trimming removed 3 bases at V and 4 bases at J, with 14 bases between. CDR3 protein: CAISDSGQRADTQYF. The CDR3 coding sequence is TGTGCCATCAGTGATTCTGGGCAGAGGGCAGATACGCAGTATTTT.

This chain connects TRBV20-1 to TRBJ1-4; no firm D call. Germline-derived CDR1 and CDR2 are DFQATT and SNEGSKA (reference sequence). The CDR3 contains 14 residues. Trimming left V 6 bases short and J 0 bases short, with 11 bases between. The CDR3 bases are TGCAGTGCACCCAAGACTTCAACTAATGAAAAACTGTTTTTT. This encodes CSAPKTSTNEKLFF.

This clonotype came up many times. V is TRBV5-6 and J is TRBJ1-1, with D perhaps matching TRBD1 (5 bases). The V gene's germline CDR1 is SGHDT and CDR2 YYEEEE. The V and J ends lost 0 bases and 7 bases respectively, with 10 bases between them. CDR3 length: 13 residues. CDR3 region: CASSLVGDGEAFF. The CDR3 DNA follows: TGTGCCAGCAGCTTGGTCGGGGACGGTGAAGCTTTCTTT.

This clonotype was counted only a few times. The chain couples TRBV18 to TRBJ1-4; possible D gene TRBD1, 5 bases. V dropped 6 bases and J dropped 3 bases, with 11 bases sitting between them. Germline V CDR1 and CDR2: KGHSH, LQKENI. This CDR3 has 14 residues. The CDR3 region has the DNA TGTGCCAGCTCTCCGGCGGGGGCTAATGAAAAACTGTTTTTT. Amino acids: CASSPAGANEKLFF.

The V gene is TRBV7-9, the J gene TRBJ1-6; 9 bases line up with TRBD1. The CDR3 runs 16 residues. J gave up 9 bases and V 0 bases, and 6 bases lay outside the gene matches. The germline CDR1 and CDR2 sequences are SEHNR and FQNEAQ (reference sequence). The CDR3 protein is CASSLARTGAFSPLHF. DNA for the CDR3: TGTGCCAGCAGCTTAGCGAGGACAGGGGCTTTTTCACCCCTCCACTTT.

This clonotype appeared a few times. This rearrangement joins TRBV2 to TRBJ1-2, with D perhaps matching TRBD1 (5 bases). This CDR3 is built from 15 residues. Germline-derived CDR1 and CDR2 are SNHLY and FYNNEI. V lost 6 bases and J 2 bases, leaving 16 bases between the germline ends. The CDR3 DNA follows: TGTGCCAGCAGAACCTTCACGGGGCCCAACTATGGCTACACCTTC. This codes for CASRTFTGPNYGYTF.

This clonotype was counted between two and nine times. The rearrangement joins TRBV7-9 to TRBJ2-2; D unclear. V was trimmed by 0 bases and J by 7 bases, leaving 9 bases between them. Germline loops: CDR1 SEHNR, CDR2 FQNEAQ (reference sequence). This CDR3 is built from 14 residues. The CDR3 DNA reads TGTGCCAGCAGCTTAGCTAAAGGGATCGGGGAGCTGTTTTTT. It translates to CASSLAKGIGELFF.

The chain uses TRBV29-1 and TRBJ2-5; 9 bases map to TRBD2. CDR1 is SQVTM, CDR2 ANQGSEA, per germline. The V and J ends lost 4 bases and 5 bases, in that order; junction bases with no gene match: 14. The CDR3 extends over 16 amino acids. CDR3 amino acids: CSVASPMREGPETQYF. CDR3 DNA: TGCAGCGTTGCCTCCCCTATGCGGGAGGGCCCCGAGACCCAGTACTTC.

This clonotype was found a few times. The chain employs TRBV3-1 and TRBJ2-7; D is possibly TRBD1 (7 bases). Between the trimmed V and J ends, which lost 10 bases and 7 bases, there was a span of 14 bases. This CDR3 contains 11 residues. Germline V CDR1 and CDR2: LGHDT, YNNKEL (reference sequence). CDR3 DNA sequence: TGTGCCACCTCCAGGGGGGAGGAGCAGTACTTC. As protein: CATSRGEEQYF.

There are a few counts of this clonotype. This chain connects TRBV29-1 to TRBJ1-1; D is ambiguous. V lost 6 bases and J 2 bases, leaving 13 bases between the germline ends. The germline V gene has CDR1 SQVTM and CDR2 ANQGSEA. This CDR3 is 13 amino acids long. CDR3 protein: CSVPNWGNTEAFF. The CDR3 region has the DNA TGCAGCGTCCCAAATTGGGGAAACACTGAAGCTTTCTTT.

This clonotype has just a few counts. The rearrangement joins TRBV19 to TRBJ2-7; unclear D gene. CDR1 LNHDA and CDR2 SQIVND come from the germline V gene (reference sequence). V shed 0 bases and J shed 3 bases, with 12 bases lying between them. This CDR3 comprises 15 residues. Here the CDR3 reads CASSIEGTGFYEQYF. DNA of the CDR3: TGTGCCAGTAGTATAGAAGGAACGGGTTTCTACGAGCAGTACTTC.

J is TRBJ2-3 and V is TRBV29-1; 7 nucleotides match TRBD2. The CDR3 extends over 14 amino acids. Germline assignment: CDR1 SQVTM and CDR2 ANQGSEA. V lost 7 bases and J lost 3; bases outside the gene matches: 10. CDR3 residues: CSARPGRATDTQYF. CDR3 bases: TGCAGCGCCCGCCCGGGGAGGGCAACAGATACGCAGTATTTT.

This clonotype was seen more than once but under ten times. The CDR3 protein is CATSRDLPGETQYF. The CDR3 nucleotides read TGTGCCACCAGCAGAGATTTGCCTGGGGAGACCCAGTACTTC. The chain recombines TRBV15 with TRBJ2-5; no clear D gene. This CDR3 is 14 amino acids long. V was pared by 0 bases and J by 5 bases, with 10 bases between. Germline values: CDR1 LNHNV, CDR2 YYDKDF (reference sequence).

This clonotype was found many times. This chain uses TRBV24-1 with TRBJ1-5; no reliable D call. The CDR3 is made up of 16 amino acids. Germline CDR1 and CDR2: KGHDR and SFDVKD. Trimming shortened V by 6 bases and J by 9 bases, and 23 bases separated the two germline ends. The CDR3 sequence: CATSQKALLGGRPQHF. The CDR3 DNA reads as TGTGCCACCAGTCAAAAGGCGTTGCTGGGAGGTCGGCCCCAGCATTTT.

This clonotype was found a few times. The gene calls are TRBV20-1 and TRBJ2-7; perhaps D is TRBD1 or TRBD2 (5 bases each). The germline V and J ends were trimmed by 3 bases and 3 bases, with 12 bases remaining between them. Per the germline V gene, CDR1 is DFQATT and CDR2 is SNEGSKA (reference sequence). The CDR3 is 13 residues long. The DNA for the CDR3 is TGCAGTGCTAGCCCGGGACCTAACTACGAGCAGTACTTC. This gives the protein CSASPGPNYEQYF.

The rearrangement joins TRBV20-1 to TRBJ2-7; D may be TRBD1 (6 bases). CDR3 size: 13 residues. Germline loops: CDR1 DFQATT, CDR2 SNEGSKA (reference sequence). V gave up 8 bases and J gave up 5 bases, with 19 bases separating them. For the CDR3, the DNA is TGCAGTAGGTCACAGGGAGTAAAGGACGAGCAGTACTTC. This translates into CSRSQGVKDEQYF.

This clonotype was recorded a few times. The rearrangement joins TRBV6-5 to TRBJ1-6; no reliable D call. The V end lost 0 bases, the J end lost 8 bases, and 14 bases lay between the germline ends. Germline CDR1 and CDR2: MNHEY and SVGAGI. The CDR3 runs 16 residues. The CDR3 is CASSYSTQIADSPLHF. The CDR3 DNA reads TGTGCCAGCAGTTACTCGACCCAGATTGCTGATTCACCCCTCCACTTT.

This clonotype was picked up many times. V is TRBV6-5 and J is TRBJ2-2; D gene uncertain. The germline CDR1 and CDR2 sequences are MNHEY and SVGAGI. The CDR3 totals 15 residues. The V end lost 0 bases, the J end lost 4 bases, and 9 bases lay between the germline ends. The CDR3 sequence: CASSYSRRATGELFF. In DNA form, the CDR3 reads TGTGCCAGCAGTTACTCGAGAAGGGCCACCGGGGAGCTGTTTTTT.

The chain uses TRBV10-1 and TRBJ2-5; 8 bases line up with TRBD2. From germline, CDR1 is WNHNN and CDR2 SYGVQD (reference sequence). Trimming took 4 bases from V and 4 from J; bases not matched to a gene: 5. This CDR3 comprises 14 residues. As DNA, the CDR3 is TGCGCCAGCAGTGGTGGCGGGAGGACAGAGACCCAGTACTTC. Encoded protein: CASSGGGRTETQYF.

V usage is TRBV10-3 and J usage is TRBJ1-1; D is uncertain. Germline loops: CDR1 ENHRY, CDR2 SYGVKD. The ends were cut back, 6 bases at V and 3 bases at J, with 11 bases in the middle. There are 13 residues in the CDR3. CDR3 loop: CAISAEGDTEAFF. Here the CDR3 DNA reads TGTGCCATCAGCGCTGAGGGTGACACTGAAGCTTTCTTT.

There are many counts of this clonotype. The CDR3 DNA reads TGTGCCAGCAGCTTCGGCGGGTCTACTGGGAATGAGCAGTTCTTC. Its translation: CASSFGGSTGNEQFF. V gene TRBV7-2 combines with J gene TRBJ2-1; TRBD2 is a possible D gene (5 bases). The CDR3 contains 15 residues. Trimming pared 3 bases from V and 7 bases from J, leaving 16 bases between. Germline V gene data show CDR1 as SGHTA and CDR2 as FQGNSA.

The chain recombines TRBV5-6 with TRBJ2-6, with 9 bases fitting TRBD2. Germline V CDR1 and CDR2: SGHDT, YYEEEE. The CDR3 sequence is 17 residues long. V trimming: 7 bases; J trimming: 0 bases; junction bases outside the gene matches: 8. CDR3 region: CASRFGGRASGANVLTF. The CDR3 nucleotides read TGTGCCAGCCGTTTTGGCGGGAGGGCCTCTGGGGCCAACGTCCTGACTTTC.

In its sample, this clonotype was seen a few times. The V and J genes are TRBV6-1 and TRBJ2-7; D is perhaps TRBD1 or TRBD2 (5 bases each). CDR3 length: 12 residues. From germline, CDR1 is MNHNS and CDR2 SASEGT. V gave up 5 bases and J gave up 6 bases, with 11 bases separating them. CDR3 loop: CASSMRGGEQYF. The CDR3 bases are TGTGCCAGCAGTATGAGGGGTGGCGAGCAGTACTTC.

This clonotype was seen repeatedly, ten times or more. This rearrangement joins TRBV27 to TRBJ1-5; D gene unclear. From germline, CDR1 is MNHEY and CDR2 SMNVEV (reference sequence). Trimming shortened V by 5 bases and J by 5 bases, and 16 bases separated the two germline ends. This CDR3 is built from 15 residues. This CDR3 reads CASSRIQDSDQPQHF. CDR3 coding DNA: TGTGCCAGCAGTAGAATACAAGATTCGGATCAGCCCCAGCATTTT.

The gene calls are TRBV4-1 and TRBJ1-4; D gene uncertain. CDR1 is MGHRA, CDR2 YSYEKL, per germline. Trimming cost V 4 bases and J 0 bases, with 9 bases left between them. The CDR3 is 15 amino acids. CDR3: CASSLHRATNEKLFF. The DNA for the CDR3 is TGCGCCAGCAGCCTCCACCGTGCAACTAATGAAAAACTGTTTTTT.

On this clonotype itself: At one end, the junction sequence differs from germline, possibly due to a read error. This chain connects TRBV12-3 or TRBV12-4 to TRBJ2-3, with D uncertain. This CDR3 has 11 residues. CDR3 in amino acids: CTSRFGDTQYF. The DNA of the CDR3 is TGTACCAGCAGGTTTGGGGATACGCAGTATTTT.

The rearrangement uses TRBV12-3 or TRBV12-4 and TRBJ1-1, with D possibly being TRBD1 (5 bases). V was pared by 4 bases and J by 6 bases, with 9 bases between. CDR3 length: 12 residues. CDR3 DNA: TGTGCCAGCAGTTCGGGGGGGTCTGAAGCTTTCTTT. Translation: CASSSGGSEAFF.

This clonotype was seen repeatedly, ten times or more. The chain combines TRBV12-3 or TRBV12-4 with TRBJ2-1, with no clear D. Trimming removed 4 bases from V and 4 bases from J, with 11 bases in between. The CDR3 is 14 residues long. Here the CDR3 DNA reads TGTGCCAGCAGTTATGGAACAGTTTACAATGAGCAGTTCTTC. It yields the protein CASSYGTVYNEQFF.

This clonotype was found many times. The genes are TRBV27 and TRBJ1-2; possible D gene TRBD1, 6 bases. Germline CDR1 and CDR2: MNHEY and SMNVEV (reference sequence). The V and J ends lost 2 bases and 3 bases respectively, with 7 bases between them. This CDR3 contains 13 residues. CDR3 bases: TGTGCCAGCAGTTTAGCAGGGGACTATGGCTACACCTTC. Protein sequence: CASSLAGDYGYTF.

V gene TRBV11-1 combines with J gene TRBJ2-1, with 8 bases matching TRBD1. The junction had 8 bases not matched to a gene; V was cut back by 5 bases and J by 2 bases. Germline V gene lookup returns CDR1 SGHAT and CDR2 FQDESV (reference sequence). This CDR3 contains 16 residues. The CDR3 sequence: CASSVVDRGTYNEQFF. The DNA of the CDR3 is TGTGCCAGCAGCGTAGTCGACAGGGGAACCTACAATGAGCAGTTCTTC.

The chain links TRBV6-5 to TRBJ2-2; D remains ambiguous. The germline V gene encodes CDR1 MNHEY and CDR2 SVGAGI. The CDR3 has 12 residues. V was trimmed by 0 bases and J by 6 bases, leaving 2 bases between them. The CDR3 protein is CASSYSPGELFF. The CDR3 DNA reads as TGTGCCAGCAGTTACTCGCCCGGGGAGCTGTTTTTT.